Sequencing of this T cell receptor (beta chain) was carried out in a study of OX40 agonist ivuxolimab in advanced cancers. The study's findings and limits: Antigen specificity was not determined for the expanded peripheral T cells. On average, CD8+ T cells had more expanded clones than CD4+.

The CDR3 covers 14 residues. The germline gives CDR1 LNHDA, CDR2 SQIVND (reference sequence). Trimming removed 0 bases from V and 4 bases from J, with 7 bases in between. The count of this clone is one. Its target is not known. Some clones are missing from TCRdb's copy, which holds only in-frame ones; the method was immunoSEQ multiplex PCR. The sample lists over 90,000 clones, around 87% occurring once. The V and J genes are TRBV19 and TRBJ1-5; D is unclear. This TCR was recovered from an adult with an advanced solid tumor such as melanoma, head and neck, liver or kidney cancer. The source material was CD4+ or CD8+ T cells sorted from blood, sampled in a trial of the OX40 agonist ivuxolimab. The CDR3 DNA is TGTGCCAGTAGTATAGACAGGACGAATCAGCCCCAGCATTTT. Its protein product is CASSIDRTNQPQHF.